Listed below are T cell receptor beta chains from one sample, sequenced in a study of early T cells in non-severe SARS-CoV-2 infection. Each CDR3 protein gets one entry after TCRdb re-called the 5' RACE reads with MiXCR. This sample carries roughly 70,000 distinct CDR3 sequences, roughly 18% of them seen once, and the ten largest clones take roughly 8.2%. This specimen consisted of whole blood, obtained at baseline. The receptors here all came from an adult who was a healthcare worker with PCR-confirmed SARS-CoV-2 infection or an uninfected control (not recorded which). The CDR3 runs from the conserved cysteine through the conserved F or W. D genes are given only for firm matches. Rows may omit the clone size; those that give it use once, few, many or a size class.

J,V,size,D,CDR3,DNA
TRBJ2-5,TRBV18,.,.,CASSPKRTEETQYF,TGTGCCAGCTCACCAAAAAGGACAGAAGAGACCCAGTACTTC
TRBJ2-1,TRBV4-2,many,.,CASSRSGSYNEQFF,TGTGCCAGCAGCCGGTCAGGGTCCTACAATGAGCAGTTCTTC
TRBJ2-7,TRBV7-2,many,.,CASSLGPLYEQYF,TGTGCCAGCAGCTTGGGACCATTATACGAGCAGTACTTC
TRBJ2-7,TRBV20-1,.,TRBD1,CSARDFRDSQNFEQYF,TGCAGTGCCCGAGACTTTAGGGACAGTCAAAACTTCGAGCAGTACTTC
TRBJ2-5,TRBV6-1,.,.,CASSPTRILETQYF,TGTGCCAGCAGTCCGACTCGCATCCTGGAGACCCAGTACTTC
TRBJ1-4,TRBV4-1,.,.,CASSQAGPNEKLFF,TGCGCCAGCAGCCAAGCTGGCCCGAATGAAAAACTGTTTTTT
TRBJ2-7,TRBV5-6,.,.,CASSFGGRDDEQYF,TGTGCCAGCAGCTTCGGTGGCAGGGATGACGAGCAGTACTTC
TRBJ1-4,TRBV28,.,.,CASSPPLVGETKNNEKLFF,TGTGCCAGCAGCCCCCCTTTGGTTGGGGAAACTAAAAATAATGAAAAACTGTTTTTT
TRBJ2-7,TRBV28,.,.,CASSLQRISSYEQYF,TGTGCCAGCAGTTTACAGCGAATCAGCTCCTACGAGCAGTACTTC
TRBJ2-7,TRBV2,many,.,CASSEVAGYPVGEQYF,TGTGCCAGCAGTGAGGTTGCGGGGTACCCTGTGGGGGAGCAGTACTTC
TRBJ2-3,TRBV10-2,.,.,CASSEFQGDADTQYF,TGCGCCAGCAGTGAGTTTCAGGGAGACGCAGATACGCAGTATTTT
TRBJ1-3,TRBV7-6,.,.,CASSLARGDTIYF,TGTGCCAGCAGCTTAGCGCGGGGAGACACCATATATTTT
TRBJ2-3,TRBV7-6,few,TRBD2,CASSLMAGDGTDTQYF,TGTGCCAGCAGCTTAATGGCGGGAGACGGCACAGATACGCAGTATTTT
TRBJ2-3,TRBV9,.,TRBD2,CASSVGNSGGSSTDTQYF,TGTGCCAGCAGCGTAGGAAATAGCGGGGGCTCTAGCACAGATACGCAGTATTTT
TRBJ1-1,TRBV10-2,many,.,CASHREGYTEAFF,TGCGCCAGTCATAGGGAGGGGTACACTGAAGCTTTCTTT
TRBJ2-1,TRBV14,.,TRBD2,CASRKTSGGRYNEQFF,TGTGCCAGCAGAAAAACTAGCGGGGGGCGCTACAATGAGCAGTTCTTC
TRBJ1-3,TRBV6-5,many,.,CASSYQGRLETGNTIYF,TGTGCCAGCAGTTACCAGGGACGGCTTGAAACTGGAAACACCATATATTTT
TRBJ1-1,TRBV6-5,.,.,CASSKGHKNTEAFF,TGTGCCAGCAGTAAGGGACATAAGAACACTGAAGCTTTCTTT
TRBJ1-1,TRBV4-2,.,.,CASSPEGTNTEAFF,TGTGCCAGCAGCCCAGAGGGCACGAACACTGAAGCTTTCTTT
TRBJ2-7,TRBV7-9,.,TRBD1,CASSYATGVAYEQYF,TGTGCCAGCAGCTACGCCACAGGGGTCGCCTACGAGCAGTACTTC
TRBJ2-1,TRBV10-2,many,.,CASSEGSNEQFF,TGCGCCAGCAGTGAAGGTAGCAATGAGCAGTTCTTC
TRBJ2-6,TRBV5-4,few,.,CASSRGAPGANVLTF,TGTGCCAGCAGCCGGGGAGCCCCTGGGGCCAACGTCCTGACTTTC
TRBJ1-5,TRBV25-1,.,.,CASSEWNQPQHF,TGTGCCAGCAGTGAATGGAATCAGCCCCAGCATTTT
TRBJ2-3,TRBV30,few,TRBD2,CAWSVDLAEDTQYF,TGTGCCTGGAGTGTCGATCTAGCGGAAGATACGCAGTATTTT
TRBJ1-4,TRBV6-5,few,TRBD1,CASSYTPGTGGEKLFF,TGTGCCAGCAGTTACACACCCGGGACAGGGGGAGAAAAACTGTTTTTT
TRBJ1-1,TRBV3-1,.,.,CASSQGSRTEAFF,TGTGCCAGCAGCCAAGGGTCTCGGACTGAAGCTTTCTTT
TRBJ1-3,TRBV12-3/TRBV12-4,few,.,CASSPGHLSENTIYF,TGTGCCAGCAGTCCAGGACACCTCTCTGAAAACACCATATATTTT
TRBJ2-5,TRBV2,.,.,CASSEDGTVVGTQYF,TGTGCCAGCAGTGAGGATGGGACGGTGGTAGGGACCCAGTACTTC
TRBJ1-2,TRBV5-1,few,.,CASSLANRNYGYTF,TGCGCCAGCAGCTTGGCGAACAGAAACTATGGCTACACCTTC
TRBJ2-7,TRBV20-1,medium-sized,TRBD2,CSARDLAGYEQYF,TGCAGTGCTAGAGATTTAGCGGGGTACGAGCAGTACTTC
TRBJ2-5,TRBV5-4,.,.,CASSAGFQETQYF,TGTGCCAGCAGCGCGGGTTTTCAAGAGACCCAGTACTTC
TRBJ1-2,TRBV5-1,.,.,CASSPRDRYYGYTF,TGCGCCAGCAGCCCCCGGGACCGCTACTATGGCTACACCTTC
TRBJ2-7,TRBV19,.,.,CASSRGRGRYEQYF,TGTGCCAGTAGTCGCGGCAGGGGACGCTACGAGCAGTACTTC
TRBJ2-7,TRBV7-9,many,.,CASSPTGPGQYF,TGTGCCAGCAGCCCGACTGGCCCCGGGCAGTACTTC
TRBJ2-4,TRBV7-2,few,TRBD2,CASSLELAGTFGNIQYF,TGTGCCAGCAGCTTAGAACTAGCGGGGACTTTCGGAAACATTCAGTACTTC
TRBJ1-2,TRBV5-4,few,.,CASSLGVGYGYTF,TGTGCCAGCAGCTTGGGAGTCGGCTATGGCTACACCTTC
TRBJ2-1,TRBV27,.,TRBD2,CASSLTGLESPEQFF,TGTGCCAGCAGTTTAACCGGACTAGAAAGTCCTGAGCAGTTCTTC
TRBJ2-7,TRBV7-2,.,TRBD2,CASSSGLAYEQYF,TGTGCCAGCAGCTCGGGACTAGCATACGAGCAGTACTTC
TRBJ1-5,TRBV5-1,.,.,CASSLGRNQPQHF,TGCGCCAGCAGCTTGGGGCGGAATCAGCCCCAGCATTTT
TRBJ1-6,TRBV27,.,TRBD1,CASSFSRQGDSPLHF,TGTGCCAGCAGTTTCTCCAGACAGGGTGATTCACCCCTCCACTTT
TRBJ2-5,TRBV29-1,.,.,CSVEDRGRKQETQYF,TGCAGCGTTGAAGATCGCGGAAGAAAACAAGAGACCCAGTACTTC
TRBJ2-7,TRBV7-2,.,.,CASSPGHTPYEQYF,TGTGCCAGCAGCCCCGGACATACCCCCTACGAGCAGTACTTC
TRBJ1-5,TRBV28,.,.,CASSLRGTNQPQHF,TGTGCCAGCAGTTTACGGGGCACCAATCAGCCCCAGCATTTT
TRBJ1-4,TRBV5-1,.,.,CASSGGEKLFF,TGCGCCAGCAGCGGCGGTGAAAAACTGTTTTTT
TRBJ2-7,TRBV3-1,few,.,CASSQDHTGLEQYF,TGTGCCAGCAGCCAAGATCATACAGGCCTCGAGCAGTACTTC
TRBJ2-7,TRBV12-3/TRBV12-4,.,TRBD2,CASSPPQGLAYEQYF,TGTGCCAGCAGCCCCCCCCAGGGACTAGCCTACGAGCAGTACTTC
TRBJ2-1,TRBV4-2,few,.,CASSQTRVAYNEQFF,TGTGCCAGCAGCCAAACCAGGGTCGCCTACAATGAGCAGTTCTTC
TRBJ1-3,TRBV28,few,.,CASSLEGGPASGNTIYF,TGTGCCAGCAGTTTAGAGGGGGGGCCCGCCTCTGGAAACACCATATATTTT
TRBJ1-1,TRBV6-1,.,.,CASSEPQSPRKAFF,TGTGCCAGCAGTGAACCCCAATCACCAAGGAAAGCTTTCTTT
TRBJ1-2,TRBV6-1,many,.,CASSEVAGLYTF,TGTGCCAGCAGTGAAGTTGCCGGTCTCTACACCTTC
TRBJ2-4,TRBV10-3,.,.,CATKDRAKNIQYF,TGTGCCACCAAGGACAGAGCCAAAAACATTCAGTACTTC
TRBJ2-2,TRBV5-5,few,.,CASSLLVHGENTGELFF,TGTGCCAGCAGCTTGTTAGTGCACGGGGAAAACACCGGGGAGCTGTTTTTT
TRBJ1-3,TRBV2,.,TRBD1,CAGTGYSGNTIYF,TGTGCCGGGACAGGTTACTCTGGAAACACCATATATTTT
TRBJ2-7,TRBV7-9,.,.,CASSLVSYEQYF,TGTGCCAGCAGCTTAGTATCCTACGAGCAGTACTTC